The entry below gives a single T cell receptor beta chain sequence along with its context. Its target is not known. The entry originates in a study of Tregs in tolerant kidney transplant recipients. General study results and limits: Biological reproducibility was not directly addressed in this study. Few patients were studied, so findings need validation in larger groups. Activated donor B cell expansion appeared to reveal the most relevant donor-specific TCRbeta repertoire.

The method was immunoSEQ multiplex PCR; TCRdb's version includes in-frame clones alone and lacks a portion of them. The sample gives 35,000 to 55,000 clones, roughly 89% of which show up once; about 0.75% is in the top ten. This receptor was taken from a human donor in good health. Sequencing used Tregs from blood.

CDR3 residues: CASSLRQGYEQYF. The CDR3 DNA sequence: TGTGCCAGCAGCCTCCGACAGGGCTACGAGCAGTACTTC. This chain links TRBV11-2 with TRBJ2-7; 7 nucleotides line up with TRBD1. The CDR3 extends over 13 amino acids. V shed 5 bases and J 3 bases; nucleotides not matched to a gene: 4. Germline V gene sequence: CDR1 SGHAT, CDR2 FQNNGV.